This T cell receptor (beta chain) is from a study of cytomegalovirus exposure and HLA in healthy donors. Germline V CDR1 and CDR2: SGHAT, FQNNGV. The CDR3 is 15 residues long. The V and J ends lost 5 bases and 3 bases respectively, with 11 bases between them. In the PCR, 60 Vbeta and 13 Jbeta primers were used. The table came from immunoSEQ multiplex PCR; TCRdb's copy has only in-frame clones and leaves some out. This table has 85,000 to 100,000 clones, 64% appearing once. Though nominally healthy at sampling, donors likely had unrecorded immune exposures. This clone was detected only a few times. The V and J genes are TRBV11-2 and TRBJ1-6; D unclear. This TCR derives from a man aged 60 to 69 in good health and CMV-seronegative. Material for sequencing was PBMCs. CDR3 bases: TGTGCCAGCAGCCCACGAGGCAGCTATAATTCACCCCTCCACTTT. Translation gives CASSPRGSYNSPLHF.